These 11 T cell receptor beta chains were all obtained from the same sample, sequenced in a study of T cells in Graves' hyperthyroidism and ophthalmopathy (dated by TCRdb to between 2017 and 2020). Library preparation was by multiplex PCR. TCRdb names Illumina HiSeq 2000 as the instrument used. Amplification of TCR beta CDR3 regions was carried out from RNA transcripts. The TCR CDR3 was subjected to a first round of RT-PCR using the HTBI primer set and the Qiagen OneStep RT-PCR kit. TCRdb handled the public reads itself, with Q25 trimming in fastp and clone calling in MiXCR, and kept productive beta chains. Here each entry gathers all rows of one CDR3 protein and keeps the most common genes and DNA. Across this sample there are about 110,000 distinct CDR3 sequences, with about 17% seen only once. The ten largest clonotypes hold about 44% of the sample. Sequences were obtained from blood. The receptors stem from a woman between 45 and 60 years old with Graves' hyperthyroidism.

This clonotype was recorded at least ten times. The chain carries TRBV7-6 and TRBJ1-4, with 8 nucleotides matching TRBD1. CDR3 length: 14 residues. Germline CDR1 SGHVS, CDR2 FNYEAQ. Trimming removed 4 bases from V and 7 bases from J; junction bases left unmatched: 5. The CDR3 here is CASSSQGAAEKLFF. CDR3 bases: TGTGCCAGCAGCTCTCAGGGGGCTGCTGAAAAACTGTTTTTT.

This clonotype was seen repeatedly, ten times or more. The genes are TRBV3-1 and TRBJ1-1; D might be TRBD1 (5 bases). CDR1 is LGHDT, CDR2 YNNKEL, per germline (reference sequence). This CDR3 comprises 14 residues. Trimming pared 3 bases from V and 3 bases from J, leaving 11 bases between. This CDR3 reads CASSHLGGDTEAFF. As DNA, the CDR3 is TGTGCCAGCAGCCACTTGGGGGGAGACACTGAAGCTTTCTTT.

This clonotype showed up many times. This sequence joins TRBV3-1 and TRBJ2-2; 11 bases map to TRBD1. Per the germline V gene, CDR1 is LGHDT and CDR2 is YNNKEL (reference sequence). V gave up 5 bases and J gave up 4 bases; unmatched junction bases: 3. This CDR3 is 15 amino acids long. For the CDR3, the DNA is TGTGCCAGCAGCGCCGGGACAGGGGGCACCGGGGAGCTGTTTTTT. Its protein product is CASSAGTGGTGELFF.

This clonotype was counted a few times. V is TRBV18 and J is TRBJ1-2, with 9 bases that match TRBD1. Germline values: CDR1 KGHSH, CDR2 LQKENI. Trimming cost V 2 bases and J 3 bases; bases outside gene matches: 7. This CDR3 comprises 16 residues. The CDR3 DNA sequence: TGTGCCAGCTCACCAGCTGACAGGGGGTTGGACTATGGCTACACCTTC. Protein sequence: CASSPADRGLDYGYTF.

This CDR3 is CASSTTGGTTEAFF. The CDR3 region has the DNA TGTGCCAGCAGTACGACAGGGGGAACGACTGAAGCTTTCTTT. This sequence joins TRBV6-1 and TRBJ1-1, with 9 bases aligning to TRBD1. Germline V CDR1 and CDR2: MNHNS, SASEGT. V lost 5 bases to trimming and J lost 5 bases; unmatched junction nucleotides: 6. There are 14 residues in the CDR3.

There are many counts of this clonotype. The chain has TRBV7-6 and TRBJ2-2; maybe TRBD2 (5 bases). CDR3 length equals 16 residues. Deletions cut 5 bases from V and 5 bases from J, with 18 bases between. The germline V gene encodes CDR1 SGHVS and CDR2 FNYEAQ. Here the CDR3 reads CASSPRGGGGTGELFF. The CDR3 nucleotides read TGTGCCAGCAGCCCCCGCGGCGGAGGCGGAACCGGGGAGCTGTTTTTT.

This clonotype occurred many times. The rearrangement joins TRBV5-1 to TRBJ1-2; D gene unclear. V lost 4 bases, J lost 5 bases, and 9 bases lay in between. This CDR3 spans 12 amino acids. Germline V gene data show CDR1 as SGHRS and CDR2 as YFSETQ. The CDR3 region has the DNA TGCGCCAGCAGCAACGATGCGTATGGCTACACCTTC. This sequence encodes CASSNDAYGYTF. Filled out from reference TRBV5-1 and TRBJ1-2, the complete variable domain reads KAGVTQTPRYLIKTRGQQVTLSCSPISGHRSVSWYQQTPGQGLQFLFEYFSETQRNKGNFPGRFSGRQFSNSRSEMNVSTLELGDSALYLCASSNDAYGYTFGSGTRLTVV.

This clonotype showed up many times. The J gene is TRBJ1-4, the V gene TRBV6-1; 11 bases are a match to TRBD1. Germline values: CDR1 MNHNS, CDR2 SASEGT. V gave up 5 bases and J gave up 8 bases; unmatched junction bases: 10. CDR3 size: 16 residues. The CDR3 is CASSSYRDRGEEKLFF. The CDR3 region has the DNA TGTGCCAGCAGTTCCTACCGGGACAGGGGGGAAGAAAAACTGTTTTTT.

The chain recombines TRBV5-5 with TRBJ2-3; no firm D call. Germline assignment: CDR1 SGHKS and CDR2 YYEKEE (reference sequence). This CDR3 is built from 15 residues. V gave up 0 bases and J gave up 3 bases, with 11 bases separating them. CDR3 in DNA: TGTGCCAGCAGCTTGGGTGTCAGCCTGACAGATACGCAGTATTTT. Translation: CASSLGVSLTDTQYF.

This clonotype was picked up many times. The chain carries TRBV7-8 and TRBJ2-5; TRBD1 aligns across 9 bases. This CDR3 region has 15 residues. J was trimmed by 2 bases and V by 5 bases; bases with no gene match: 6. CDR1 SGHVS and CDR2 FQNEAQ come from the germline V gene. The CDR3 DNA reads TGTGCCAGCAGCCAATGGACAGGGGCGCAAGAGACCCAGTACTTC. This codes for CASSQWTGAQETQYF.

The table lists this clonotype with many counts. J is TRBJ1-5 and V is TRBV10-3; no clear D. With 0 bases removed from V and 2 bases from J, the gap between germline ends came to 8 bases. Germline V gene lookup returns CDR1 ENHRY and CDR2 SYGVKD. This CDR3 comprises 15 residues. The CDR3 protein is CAISESLAGNQPQHF. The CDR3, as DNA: TGTGCCATCAGTGAGTCGTTGGCAGGCAATCAGCCCCAGCATTTT.